These T cell receptor beta chains were read from a single sample in a study of cytomegalovirus exposure and HLA in healthy donors. The method was immunoSEQ multiplex PCR; TCRdb's version includes in-frame clones alone and lacks a portion of them. This sample has roughly 180,000 clones; around 80% occur once, and the top ten carry around 7.3%. Sequencing input: PBMCs. The receptors here all came from a man aged 30 to 39 in good health and CMV-seropositive. The CDR3 runs from the conserved cysteine through the conserved F or W. D genes are given only for firm matches. The size field is filled for only some rows; it gives once, few, many or a size class.

clone_size	v_call	d_call	j_call	cdr3_nt	cdr3_aa
-	TRBV23-1	-	TRBJ2-1	TGCGCCAGCAGTCAAGGAACGAGACTTGGACTCTCCTACAATGAGCAGTTCTTC	CASSQGTRLGLSYNEQFF
few	TRBV6-1	TRBD1	TRBJ2-7	TGTGCCAGCAGTGAAGCGGGACAGGGATCCTACGAGCAGTACTTC	CASSEAGQGSYEQYF
-	TRBV2	-	TRBJ2-2	TGTGCCAGCAGGGCCCTCTCGAACACCGGGGAGCTGTTTTTT	CASRALSNTGELFF
-	TRBV27	TRBD2	TRBJ2-7	TGTGCCAGCACCCCTTCTAGCGGGAGGGGGGGATACGAGCAGTACTTC	CASTPSSGRGGYEQYF
few	TRBV7-9	TRBD1	TRBJ1-2	TGTGCCAGCAGCTTAGCCAACAGGGGCGGCTATGGCTACACCTTC	CASSLANRGGYGYTF
once	TRBV7-6	TRBD2	TRBJ2-7	TGTGCCAGCAGCTTAACGAGGGGACTAGCGGGAGGAGGGTCCGAGCAGTACTTC	CASSLTRGLAGGGSEQYF
once	TRBV6-5	-	TRBJ1-1	TGTGCCAGCAGTGGGCAACAGGGCCGGAACACTGAAGCTTTCTTT	CASSGQQGRNTEAFF
few	TRBV7-9	TRBD1	TRBJ1-2	TGTGCCAGCAGCAGGGACAGAACCAGGGGCTATGGCTACACCTTC	CASSRDRTRGYGYTF
-	TRBV30	TRBD2	TRBJ2-1	TGTGCCTGGAGTGTAGGAGTAGCGGGAGGGGGAGATGAGCAGTTCTTC	CAWSVGVAGGGDEQFF
-	TRBV6-1	-	TRBJ1-5	TGTGCCAGCAGCCGGACAGACAATCAGCCCCAGCATTTT	CASSRTDNQPQHF
-	TRBV27	-	TRBJ2-3	TGTGCCAGCAGCCGCCGAGCAGATACGCAGTATTTT	CASSRRADTQYF
-	TRBV9	TRBD1	TRBJ1-1	TGTGCCAGCAGCGCCAGACAGGGGGCGAGGCCGTACACTGAAGCTTTCTTT	CASSARQGARPYTEAFF
-	TRBV2	TRBD2	TRBJ2-1	TGTGCCAGCCGTAACCTAGCGGGGGTTGAGCAGTTCTTC	CASRNLAGVEQFF
few	TRBV5-1	TRBD1	TRBJ1-4	TGCGCCAGCAGCTTGGGTCGGGGACAGGGGACAACTAATGAAAAACTGTTTTTT	CASSLGRGQGTTNEKLFF
-	TRBV6-1	-	TRBJ1-2	TGTGCCAGCAGAGCCGGGACGGGGGGTTATGGCTACACCTTC	CASRAGTGGYGYTF
-	TRBV29-1	-	TRBJ1-4	TGCAGCGCCTATGTGACAGAAAAACTGTTTTTT	CSAYVTEKLFF
-	TRBV5-1	-	TRBJ1-1	TGCGCCAGCAGCTTGGATTTGCGTGAAGCTTTCTTT	CASSLDLREAFF
-	TRBV10-2	TRBD2	TRBJ2-1	TGCGCCAGCAGTGGACCTAGCGGGAGTTCCCACCATGAGCAGTTCTTC	CASSGPSGSSHHEQFF
-	TRBV4-1	TRBD2	TRBJ2-3	TGCGCCAGCAGCCCCCATGCGGCGGGAGGTCGTAATACGCAGTATTTT	CASSPHAAGGRNTQYF
few	TRBV7-3	TRBD2	TRBJ2-7	TGTGCCAGCAGCTTGGGGGAGGGCCTCGACGAGCAGTACTTC	CASSLGEGLDEQYF